The following is a TCR beta chain sequence with its context. Its antigen is not identified. The data derive from a study of T cell repertoires in cytomegalovirus infection. The wider study: Public TCR beta signatures marked donors with CMV infection and the matching HLA.

The CDR3 is 14 residues long. Germline V gene lookup returns CDR1 MGHDK and CDR2 SYGVNS. Deletions cut 4 bases from V and 6 bases from J, with 13 bases between. Study findings and constraints: The response measured ex vivo was dominated by TCR beta clonotypes (HLA-C-restricted and CMV-specific). Identification of carriers of CMV plus the relevant HLA was achieved through cumulative public TCR beta family frequency.

TCRdb passed the reads through MiXCR, listing each CDR3 protein once. The repertoire consists of under 150,000 distinct CDR3 sequences, with 20% to 30% occurring once and the leading ten covering 34%. Sequencing input: PBMCs, sequenced either directly or after in vitro stimulation (not recorded which). This chain connects TRBV25-1 to TRBJ2-4; D unclear. This sequence was found in a human donor in good health (CMV status not recorded). Some clones in this sample may be carry-over from other donors' samples. The CDR3 is CASSGIGSANIQYF. The CDR3 DNA is TGTGCCAGCAGTGGAATAGGGTCGGCAAACATTCAGTACTTC.